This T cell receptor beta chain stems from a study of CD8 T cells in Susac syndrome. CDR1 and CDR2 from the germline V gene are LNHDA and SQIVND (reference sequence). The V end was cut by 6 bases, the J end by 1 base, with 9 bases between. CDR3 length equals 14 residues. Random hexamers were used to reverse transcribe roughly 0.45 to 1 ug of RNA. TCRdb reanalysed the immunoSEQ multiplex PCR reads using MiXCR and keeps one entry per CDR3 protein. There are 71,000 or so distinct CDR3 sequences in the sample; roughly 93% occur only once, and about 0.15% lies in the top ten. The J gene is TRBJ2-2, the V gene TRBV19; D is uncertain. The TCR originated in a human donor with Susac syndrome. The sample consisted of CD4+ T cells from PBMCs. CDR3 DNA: TGTGCCAGTAGCCGCACAGTGAACACCGGGGAGCTGTTTTTT. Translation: CASSRTVNTGELFF.